This T cell receptor beta chain was sequenced in a study of blood T cell repertoires in COVID-19. For the study at large: From the United States, Italy and Spain came samples of acute and convalescent COVID-19. PBMCs, B-cell-depleted T cells, or T cells were the source of the cDNA or gDNA that made up the material.

Original processing notes: Nucleated cell number was recorded as an estimate derived from reference gene primer amplification. Sequencing used immunoSEQ multiplex PCR; TCRdb keeps in-frame clones, though not all of them. The D gene and trimming were derived from the DNA, and the V and J assignments and clone size from that table. Of roughly 30,000 clones in the sample, 89% are singletons; the top ten hold 3.5%. From germline, CDR1 is LNHDA and CDR2 SQIVND (reference sequence). Losses at the gene ends were 2 bases for V and 6 bases for J; bases not matched to a gene: 10. The CDR3 runs 16 residues. This TCR was recovered from a human donor in a cohort sampled during active COVID-19. This chain uses TRBV19 with TRBJ2-7, with 10 bases fitting TRBD1. The sequencing input was peripheral blood. The CDR3 coding sequence is TGTGCCAGTAGTATACCCCAGGTTGGGACAGGGGTCGAGCAGTACTTC. It encodes CASSIPQVGTGVEQYF.